One and the same sample provided the 13 T cell receptor beta chains below, sequenced in a study of beta chain features in type 1 diabetes. Study-level results: Shortening that was moderate but significant affected the TCRB CDR3s of Type 1 diabetes patients in all four CD4+ subsets.

No antigen has been identified for these receptors. Sequencing targeted expressed TCRB transcripts, as all isolated RNA had been reverse transcribed. Produced via immunoSEQ multiplex PCR; TCRdb's table is partial and in-frame only. Seen here are a few hundred thousand clones, roughly a tenth observed once, and the top ten hold around 0.015%. The specimen sequenced was naive CD4+ T cells from blood. The receptor source for this set is a man younger than 45 with type 1 diabetes.

The gene calls are TRBV23-1 and TRBJ2-6; weak D call: TRBD2 (5 bases). TRBV23-1 is labeled an ORF, and its function is uncertain. This CDR3 has 16 amino acids. The V end was cut by 4 bases, the J end by 2 bases, with 12 bases between. In DNA form, the CDR3 reads TGCGCCAGCAGTCCTAACCGGGGTACTGGGGCCAACGTCCTGACTTTC. It yields the protein CASSPNRGTGANVLTF.

The chain couples TRBV6-6 to TRBJ1-1; D gene ambiguous. V dropped 0 bases and J dropped 1 base, with 9 bases sitting between them. The CDR3 is made up of 15 amino acids. From germline, CDR1 is MNHNY and CDR2 SVGAGI (reference sequence). The CDR3 loop reads CASSYSTPGNTEAFF. The CDR3, as DNA: TGTGCCAGCAGTTACTCGACCCCAGGGAACACTGAAGCTTTCTTT.

The chain uses TRBV29-1 and TRBJ1-2; D possibly corresponds to TRBD1 (6 bases). Germline CDR1 SQVTM, CDR2 ANQGSEA. The length of the CDR3 is 12 residues. Trimming took 4 bases from V and 8 from J, leaving 14 bases between them. The chain's CDR3 is CSVGPGGGGYTF. In DNA form, the CDR3 reads TGCAGCGTTGGTCCCGGCGGGGGCGGCTACACCTTC.

The gene calls are TRBV7-2 and TRBJ1-4; the D gene is possibly TRBD1 (6 bases). V was cut by 5 bases and J by 7 bases, with 17 bases left in between. The germline gives CDR1 SGHTA, CDR2 FQGNSA. The length of the CDR3 is 15 residues. The CDR3 sequence: CASSETTGNGEKLFF. CDR3 bases: TGTGCCAGCAGCGAGACAACAGGGAACGGTGAAAAACTGTTTTTT. The whole variable domain, filled in from reference TRBV7-2 and TRBJ1-4, reads GAGVSQSPSNKVTEKGKDVELRCDPISGHTALYWYRQSLGQGLEFLIYFQGNSAPDKSGLPSDRFSAERTGGSVSTLTIQRTQQEDSAVYLCASSETTGNGEKLFFGSGTQLSVL.

This clone was recorded a few times. This chain connects TRBV30 to TRBJ1-2; D is uncertain. Between the trimmed V and J ends, which lost 0 bases and 8 bases, there was a span of 13 bases. The germline V gene has CDR1 GTSNPN and CDR2 SVGIG (reference sequence). This CDR3 is built from 13 residues. In nucleotides, the CDR3 is TGTGCCTGGAGTGTACACGGGAGGGTGGGCTACACCTTC. Translation gives CAWSVHGRVGYTF.

A few counts support this clone. The gene calls are TRBV6-1 and TRBJ1-6, with TRBD1 matching over 7 bases. The V gene's germline CDR1 is MNHNS and CDR2 SASEGT. The trim removed 1 base at V and 6 bases at J, leaving 0 bases unmatched. There are 14 residues in the CDR3. CDR3 sequence reads: CASSEDRGNSPLHF. The CDR3 bases are TGTGCCAGCAGTGAAGACAGGGGTAATTCACCCCTCCACTTT.

This clone has more than one count but fewer than ten. DNA of the CDR3: TGCGCCAGCAGCTTACGGGGGAGCTCCTACAATGAGCAGTTCTTC. This gives the protein CASSLRGSSYNEQFF. The J gene is TRBJ2-1, the V gene TRBV5-1; weak D call: TRBD2 (6 bases). The length of the CDR3 is 15 residues. The germline CDR1 and CDR2 sequences are SGHRS and YFSETQ. V lost 2 bases and J lost 0, with 9 bases in between. Drawing the rest from reference TRBV5-1 and TRBJ2-1, the complete variable domain is KAGVTQTPRYLIKTRGQQVTLSCSPISGHRSVSWYQQTPGQGLQFLFEYFSETQRNKGNFPGRFSGRQFSNSRSEMNVSTLELGDSALYLCASSLRGSSYNEQFFGPGTRLTVL.

This clone showed up just a few times. The J gene is TRBJ1-6, the V gene TRBV4-1; 7 bases are a match to TRBD1. Unmatched junction bases numbered 7, after V lost 4 bases and J lost 7 bases. The CDR3 has 15 residues. Germline CDR1 reads MGHRA; CDR2 reads YSYEKL. CDR3 loop: CASSRSPGQNSPLHF. The CDR3 nucleotides are TGCGCCAGCAGCCGATCCCCGGGACAGAATTCACCCCTCCACTTT.

This clone came up once. The chain couples TRBV11-3 to TRBJ2-5, with 10 bases aligning to TRBD1. CDR3 length: 16 amino acids. The germline CDR1 and CDR2 sequences are SGHNT and YENEEA. With 1 base clipped from V and 4 bases from J, the junction kept 6 bases outside the gene matches. This chain's CDR3 is CASSLAPGQGRETQYF. The CDR3, as DNA: TGTGCCAGCAGCTTAGCTCCGGGACAGGGGAGAGAGACCCAGTACTTC.

The rearrangement joins TRBV25-1 to TRBJ2-5, with 7 bases aligning to TRBD2. From germline, CDR1 is MGHDK and CDR2 SYGVNS. This CDR3 has 15 residues. Trimming removed 1 base from V and 0 bases from J; junction bases left unmatched: 2. CDR3 sequence (DNA): TGTGCCAGCAGTGAATGGGGGGGGAACCAAGAGACCCAGTACTTC. Encoded protein: CASSEWGGNQETQYF.

This clone was detected only a few times. The chain links TRBV18 to TRBJ1-1; the D is unclear. Per germline, CDR1 KGHSH and CDR2 LQKENI. V lost 5 bases and J lost 1, with 8 bases in between. The CDR3 covers 13 residues. CDR3 DNA: TGTGCCAGCTCAAGGGCGGGGAACACTGAAGCTTTCTTT. This translates into CASSRAGNTEAFF. Full variable domain (missing parts from reference TRBV18 and TRBJ1-1): NAGVMQNPRHLVRRRGQEARLRCSPMKGHSHVYWYRQLPEEGLKFMVYLQKENIIDESGMPKERFSAEFPKEGPSILRIQQVVRGDSAAYFCASSRAGNTEAFFGQGTRLTVV.

This sequence joins TRBV7-9 and TRBJ1-4; D not certain. Germline lookup yields CDR1 SEHNR and CDR2 FQNEAQ (reference sequence). Trimming took off 2 bases at V and 0 bases at J, with 7 bases between the two ends. The CDR3 sequence is 15 residues long. The CDR3 sequence is CASSLSVTTNEKLFF. For the CDR3, the DNA is TGTGCCAGCAGCTTATCAGTAACAACTAATGAAAAACTGTTTTTT.

This chain joins TRBV5-6 and TRBJ1-1, with D hard to call. Per germline, CDR1 SGHDT and CDR2 YYEEEE. This CDR3 comprises 13 residues. The ends were cut back, 7 bases at V and 5 bases at J, with 15 bases in the middle. The DNA of the CDR3 is TGTGCCAGCGATAAGGGAGGCTTTACTGAAGCTTTCTTT. Amino acid sequence: CASDKGGFTEAFF.